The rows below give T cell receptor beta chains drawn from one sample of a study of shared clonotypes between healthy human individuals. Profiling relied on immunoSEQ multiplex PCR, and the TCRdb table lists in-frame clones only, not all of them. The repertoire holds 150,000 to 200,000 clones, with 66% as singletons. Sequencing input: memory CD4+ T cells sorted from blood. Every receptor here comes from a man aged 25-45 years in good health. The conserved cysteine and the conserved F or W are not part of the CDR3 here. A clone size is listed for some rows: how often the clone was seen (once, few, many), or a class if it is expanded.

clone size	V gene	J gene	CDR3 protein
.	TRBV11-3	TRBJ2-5	ASSSAGAVETQY
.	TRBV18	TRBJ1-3	ASSPGTLGQGSGNTIY
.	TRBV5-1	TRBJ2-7	ASSPRDYSYEQY
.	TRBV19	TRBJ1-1	ASSFLTKNTEAF
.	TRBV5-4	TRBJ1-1	ASSSPGTNTEAF
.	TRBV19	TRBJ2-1	ASSKSPVIEGQF
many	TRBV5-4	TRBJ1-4	ASSYQEYDEKLF
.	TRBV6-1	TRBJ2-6	ASRREGSGANVLT
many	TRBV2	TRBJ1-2	ASSEYGLEGYT
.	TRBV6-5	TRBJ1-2	ASSYSRRHGDT
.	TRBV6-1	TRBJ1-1	ASSPGKAF
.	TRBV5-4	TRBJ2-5	ASSFGSDFSPQY
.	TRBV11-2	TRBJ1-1	ASRPLTGMNTEAF
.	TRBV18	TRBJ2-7	ASSPLNGAYEQY
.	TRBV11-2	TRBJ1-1	ASSLDQIGEAF
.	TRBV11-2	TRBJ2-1	ASSYRTGKDNEQF
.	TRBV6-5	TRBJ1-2	ASSYGYDGYT
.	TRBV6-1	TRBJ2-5	ASSGWKETQY
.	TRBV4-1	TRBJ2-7	ASSQARNYEQY
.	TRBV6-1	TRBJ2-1	ASSEYRVSSYNEQF
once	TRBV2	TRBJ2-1	ASSETHPNPPF
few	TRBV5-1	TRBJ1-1	ASRSGGTEAF
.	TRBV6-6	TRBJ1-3	ASSHLDSAGNTIY